The source of this TCR beta chain is a study of cytomegalovirus exposure and HLA in healthy donors. Study in general: Earlier results showed roughly 120 million unique TCR beta sequences derived from roughly 190 million T cells.

Donors showed nominal health when sampled, although they likely had unrecorded immune exposures. CDR3 length: 16 residues. CDR1 and CDR2 (germline): LNHNV, YYDKDF (reference sequence). The J segment lost 5 bases and the V segment lost 0 bases, leaving 9 bases of the junction unmatched. The study ran its PCR with 60 Vbeta and 13 Jbeta primers. This table comes from immunoSEQ multiplex PCR, and its TCRdb copy is limited to in-frame clones, with some not included. Of roughly 65,000 clones listed, 65% to 70% are singletons. The TCR comes from a man between 40 and 49 years old in good health and CMV-seropositive. The chain combines TRBV15 with TRBJ2-7; 8 bases map to TRBD1. Sequenced material: PBMCs. CDR3 loop: CATSRDHADRAHEQYF. The DNA for the CDR3 is TGTGCCACCAGCAGAGATCACGCGGACAGGGCCCACGAGCAGTACTTC.